The clone carrying this TCR beta chain was found many times. The antigen is undetermined. Being one base from a much bigger clone, this may be a read error. This entry is derived from a study of neurological immune-mediated disorders. About the study: The study included around 35 multiple sclerosis patients, about 30 relapsing-remitting and 3 secondary progressive.

TCRdb passed the 5' RACE reads through MiXCR, listing each CDR3 protein once. The sample shows tens of thousands of distinct CDR3 sequences, 2% to 2.5% of them seen only once. Study-level results: The repertoires of 18 of 34 multiple sclerosis patients were placed by phylogenetic grouping in a single related-CDR3 cluster, which may be a signature.

The sequence came from a man in his forties or fifties with multiple sclerosis. Sequences were obtained from PBMCs.

CDR3 in DNA: TGCGCCAGCAGCGAAGGGGCCTTAGAGAAGTACTTC. Its protein product is CASSEGALEKYF. The chain combines TRBV5-1 with TRBJ2-7; D is possibly TRBD1 (5 bases). This CDR3 spans 12 amino acids. The ends were cut back, 4 bases at V and 11 bases at J, with 16 bases in the middle. CDR1 and CDR2 (germline): SGHRS, YFSETQ.